Below, 29 T cell receptor beta chains from the same sample are listed, as sequenced in a study of cytomegalovirus exposure and HLA in healthy donors (TCRdb year 2017). Libraries were built with the immunoSEQ multiplex PCR assay. For the multiplex PCR, a mixture combining 60 forward primers for TCR Vbeta segments and 13 reverse primers for TCR Jbeta segments was used. Imported from immuneACCESS, the table was reduced by TCRdb to in-frame sequences with V and J called. These copies leave out some clones; in studies compared against another copy, an unresolved V gene accounts for under half, and the cause of the remainder is not known. This sample lists over 100,000 clones; roughly 82% were detected once. 4% to 5% of the sample is held by the ten biggest clonotypes. The sequencing input was PBMCs. Source of these receptors: a male donor in good health and CMV-seropositive.

This clone was recorded only once. The CDR3 nucleotides are TGTGCCAGCAGCTCAGCGGGACACGGGGGGTATGGCTACACCTTC. Translating it yields CASSSAGHGGYGYTF. The chain links TRBV5-4 to TRBJ1-2; TRBD1 is a possible D gene (6 bases). The CDR3 loop spans 15 amino acids. Germline V gives CDR1 SGHNT, CDR2 YYREEE (reference sequence). V was shortened by 3 bases and J by 5 bases, with 17 bases between the two germline ends.

This clone has just a few counts. The chain combines TRBV28 with TRBJ2-7; TRBD2 matches at 7 bases. This CDR3 has 14 residues. V trimming: 3 bases; J trimming: 9 bases; junction bases outside the gene matches: 11. In germline, CDR1 is MDHEN, CDR2 SYDVKM. The chain's CDR3 is CASSLVGGRQGQYF. CDR3 DNA: TGTGCCAGCAGTTTGGTGGGAGGGCGTCAAGGGCAGTACTTC.

V usage is TRBV30 and J usage is TRBJ1-1; possible D gene TRBD1, 5 bases. This CDR3 has 12 residues. Germline assignment: CDR1 GTSNPN and CDR2 SVGIG (reference sequence). Trimming removed 0 bases at V and 11 bases at J, with 13 bases between. In DNA, the CDR3 is TGTGCCTGGAGTGTACCGCAGGGAGGTGCTTTCTTT. This sequence encodes CAWSVPQGGAFF.

The V gene is TRBV28, the J gene TRBJ2-2; the match to TRBD2 covers 10 bases. J gave up 2 bases and V 3 bases, and 3 bases lay outside the gene matches. Germline V gene lookup returns CDR1 MDHEN and CDR2 SYDVKM. The CDR3 runs 16 residues. The CDR3 loop reads CASSFLAGVNTGELFF. CDR3 nucleotides: TGTGCCAGCAGTTTTCTAGCGGGAGTAAACACCGGGGAGCTGTTTTTT.

This clone showed up just a few times. The genes are TRBV6-1 and TRBJ1-2, with D possibly matching TRBD1 (5 bases). This CDR3 contains 16 residues. V lost 1 base to trimming and J lost 4 bases, with 16 bases between them. The germline gives CDR1 MNHNS, CDR2 SASEGT. CDR3 protein: CASSEVERGPPYGYTF. The CDR3, as DNA: TGTGCCAGCAGTGAAGTAGAAAGGGGCCCACCCTATGGCTACACCTTC.

The genes are TRBV7-8 and TRBJ2-5; 8 nucleotides line up with TRBD1. CDR1 and CDR2 from the germline V gene are SGHVS and FQNEAQ. The CDR3 runs to 13 residues. V lost 3 bases and J lost 8; bases outside the gene matches: 5. CDR3 sequence: CASSLSGTGTQYF. CDR3 nucleotides: TGTGCCAGCAGCTTGTCGGGGACAGGAACCCAGTACTTC.

The genes are TRBV7-9 and TRBJ2-1; 8 positions match TRBD2. V shed 5 bases, J shed 7 bases, and the junction held 16 bases outside the gene matches. Germline CDR1 SEHNR, CDR2 FQNEAQ (reference sequence). This CDR3 is built from 17 residues. CDR3 amino acids: CASSGPPTRGGRNEQFF. As DNA, the CDR3 is TGTGCCAGCAGCGGGCCACCGACTCGGGGGGGCCGGAATGAGCAGTTCTTC.

This clone was recorded a few times. The chain links TRBV27 to TRBJ2-1; possible D gene TRBD2, 6 bases. CDR3 length equals 16 residues. The germline V gene encodes CDR1 MNHEY and CDR2 SMNVEV (reference sequence). Trimming cost V 5 bases and J 5 bases, with 19 bases left between them. CDR3 region: CASSPTNTGGNNEQFF. CDR3 nucleotide sequence: TGTGCCAGCAGTCCTACGAACACCGGGGGTAACAATGAGCAGTTCTTC.

CDR3 residues: CASSLATELLYSNQPQHF. The CDR3 DNA reads TGTGCCAGCAGCTTAGCCACAGAATTACTTTATAGCAATCAGCCCCAGCATTTT. This chain connects TRBV7-2 to TRBJ1-5; D ambiguous. Germline V gene sequence: CDR1 SGHTA, CDR2 FQGNSA. V lost 0 bases, J lost 0 bases, and 15 bases lay in between. The CDR3 loop spans 18 amino acids.

J is TRBJ1-1 and V is TRBV5-4, with 7 bases fitting TRBD1. This CDR3 has 15 amino acids. Looked up from germline, CDR1 is SGHNT and CDR2 is YYREEE (reference sequence). Unmatched junction bases numbered 8, after V lost 2 bases and J lost 4 bases. The CDR3, as DNA: TGTGCCAGCAGCTTACCCACAGGGGCCTTCACTGAAGCTTTCTTT. Protein sequence: CASSLPTGAFTEAFF. The complete variable domain, with remaining parts taken from reference TRBV5-4 and TRBJ1-1, reads ETGVTQSPTHLIKTRGQQVTLRCSSQSGHNTVSWYQQALGQGPQFIFQYYREEENGRGNFPPRFSGLQFPNYSSELNVNALELDDSALYLCASSLPTGAFTEAFFGQGTRLTVV.

The chain has TRBV6-1 and TRBJ2-5; D remains unclear. Germline-derived CDR1 and CDR2 are MNHNS and SASEGT. The CDR3 has 13 residues. V was clipped by 7 bases and J by 2 bases, with 11 bases between them. The CDR3 here is CASTSLEQETQYF. The CDR3 DNA sequence: TGTGCCAGCACCTCCCTAGAGCAAGAGACCCAGTACTTC.

V usage is TRBV4-2 and J usage is TRBJ2-3, with 8 nucleotides matching TRBD2. CDR1 is LGHNA, CDR2 YNFKEQ, per germline. J gave up 6 bases and V 1 base, and 9 bases lay outside the gene matches. This CDR3 is 16 amino acids long. The DNA for the CDR3 is TGTGCCAGCAGCCAAGGAGTGACGGGAGGGCCGGATACGCAGTATTTT. Amino acid sequence: CASSQGVTGGPDTQYF.

The chain combines TRBV4-3 with TRBJ2-7; 13 bases match TRBD2. Germline V lookup: CDR1 LGHNA, CDR2 YSLEER. The V gene end was trimmed by 4 bases and the J gene end by 7 bases; junction bases not matched to a gene: 7. The CDR3 loop spans 15 amino acids. CDR3 sequence (DNA): TGCGCCAGCAGCCCCCGACTAGCGGGAGGTGAAGAGCAGTACTTC. It encodes CASSPRLAGGEEQYF.

The chain uses TRBV7-3 and TRBJ2-7, with a possible D match to TRBD1 (5 bases). This CDR3 region has 15 residues. Germline CDR1 reads SGHTA; CDR2 reads FQGTGA. V was trimmed by 5 bases and J by 5 bases, leaving 19 bases between them. CDR3 loop: CASSPGLAGSDEQYF. The CDR3 DNA reads TGTGCCAGCAGCCCTGGCCTTGCAGGGTCAGACGAGCAGTACTTC. Using reference TRBV7-3 and TRBJ2-7 for the parts outside the CDR3, the full variable domain is GAGVSQTPSNKVTEKGKYVELRCDPISGHTALYWYRQSLGQGPEFLIYFQGTGAADDSGLPNDRFFAVRPEGSVSTLKIQRTERGDSAVYLCASSPGLAGSDEQYFGPGTRLTVT.

This rearrangement joins TRBV30 to TRBJ1-2, with D possibly being TRBD1 (5 bases). The V end lost 1 base, the J end lost 8 bases, and 14 bases lay between the germline ends. This CDR3 comprises 13 residues. Germline CDR1 and CDR2: GTSNPN and SVGIG (reference sequence). The CDR3 coding sequence is TGTGCCTGGAGTGATCGGGACGGAGGGGGCTACACCTTC. It codes for CAWSDRDGGGYTF.

The chain recombines TRBV28 with TRBJ1-6; no firm D call. The germline gives CDR1 MDHEN, CDR2 SYDVKM. Trimming removed 2 bases at V and 1 base at J, with 9 bases between. The CDR3 length is 16 residues. CDR3 amino acids: CASSLRGMSYNSPLHF. The DNA for the CDR3 is TGTGCCAGCAGTTTACGGGGTATGTCCTATAATTCACCCCTCCACTTT.

V is TRBV7-9 and J is TRBJ2-2; tentatively, D is TRBD1 (5 bases). The ends were cut back, 5 bases at V and 1 base at J, with 11 bases in the middle. The CDR3 sequence is 15 residues long. Germline V gives CDR1 SEHNR, CDR2 FQNEAQ (reference sequence). The CDR3 DNA reads TGTGCCAGCAGCCGAGAGGACATGAACACCGGGGAGCTGTTTTTT. It is translated as CASSREDMNTGELFF.

The chain joins TRBV6-1 to TRBJ1-2; 7 nucleotides align to TRBD1. V dropped 6 bases and J dropped 6; count of bases not matched to a gene: 4. Looked up from germline, CDR1 is MNHNS and CDR2 is SASEGT. The CDR3 covers 12 residues. The CDR3 DNA follows: TGTGCCAGCAGAGGGGGCGCGGATGGCTACACCTTC. This sequence encodes CASRGGADGYTF.

V gene TRBV30 combines with J gene TRBJ1-2; D uncertain. The CDR3 totals 11 residues. The V and J ends lost 0 bases and 5 bases respectively, with 4 bases between them. Germline V lookup: CDR1 GTSNPN, CDR2 SVGIG (reference sequence). The CDR3 bases are TGTGCCTGGAGTGTGAGGTATGGCTACACCTTC. Translated, it gives CAWSVRYGYTF.

A few counts support this clone. V gene TRBV10-3 combines with J gene TRBJ2-5, with TRBD2 identical over 8 bases. CDR3 length: 13 residues. V lost 6 bases, J lost 5 bases, and 5 bases stayed unmatched. The germline V gene encodes CDR1 ENHRY and CDR2 SYGVKD. DNA of the CDR3: TGTGCCATCAGACCGGGACTAGAGGAGACCCAGTACTTC. Its translation is CAIRPGLEETQYF.

The chain has TRBV7-2 and TRBJ1-2, with 8 nucleotides matching TRBD1. V trimming: 3 bases; J trimming: 8 bases; junction bases outside the gene matches: 14. Germline CDR1 reads SGHTA; CDR2 reads FQGNSA. The CDR3 loop spans 16 amino acids. The CDR3 nucleotides are TGTGCCAGCAGCTTGTTGACAGGGGCTCTACTTGGCGGCTACACCTTC. Its protein is CASSLLTGALLGGYTF.

The chain joins TRBV7-8 to TRBJ1-1; D is perhaps TRBD1 (6 bases). This CDR3 has 13 residues. V lost 5 bases and J 0 bases, leaving 7 bases between the germline ends. Germline V gene data show CDR1 as SGHVS and CDR2 as FQNEAQ. DNA for the CDR3: TGTGCCAGCAGCGACAGGATGAACACTGAAGCTTTCTTT. This encodes CASSDRMNTEAFF.

The rearrangement links TRBV5-4 to TRBJ1-2; no clear D gene. This CDR3 comprises 15 residues. V lost 6 bases to trimming and J lost 5 bases, with 20 bases between them. Germline CDR1 is SGHNT and CDR2 is YYREEE (reference sequence). CDR3 residues: CASTPEGGNRYGYTF. CDR3 coding DNA: TGTGCCAGCACACCGGAAGGAGGGAATCGTTATGGCTACACCTTC.

V gene TRBV5-1 combines with J gene TRBJ2-5; 14 positions agree with TRBD2. The CDR3 runs 17 residues. In germline, CDR1 is SGHRS, CDR2 YFSETQ. V lost 4 bases, J lost 5 bases, and 10 bases stayed unmatched. CDR3 region: CASSPRTSGRSGETQYF. The CDR3 DNA reads TGCGCCAGCAGCCCGCGGACTAGCGGGAGGTCAGGGGAGACCCAGTACTTC.

This sequence joins TRBV29-1 and TRBJ2-3; 13 bases match TRBD2. Germline CDR1 reads SQVTM; CDR2 reads ANQGSEA. Unmatched junction bases numbered 8, after V lost 3 bases and J lost 5 bases. CDR3 size: 16 residues. For the CDR3, the DNA is TGCAGCGTTGAGACGACTAGCGGGGGGCTCGGAGATACGCAGTATTTT. Its protein is CSVETTSGGLGDTQYF.

The gene calls are TRBV6-5 and TRBJ1-5; 7 positions agree with TRBD1. Germline V gives CDR1 MNHEY, CDR2 SVGAGI. The CDR3 is made up of 15 amino acids. V trimming: 0 bases; J trimming: 1 base; junction bases outside the gene matches: 0. The CDR3 sequence: CASSYSTGSNQPQHF. CDR3 bases: TGTGCCAGCAGTTACTCGACAGGGAGCAATCAGCCCCAGCATTTT.

The V and J genes are TRBV7-9 and TRBJ1-1; D not certain. V lost 5 bases and J lost 2, with 9 bases in between. The CDR3 totals 13 residues. CDR1 and CDR2 (germline): SEHNR, FQNEAQ (reference sequence). The CDR3 nucleotides are TGTGCCAGCAGCGCCGACATTAACACTGAAGCTTTCTTT. It codes for CASSADINTEAFF.

J is TRBJ2-3 and V is TRBV7-9, with 7 bases that match TRBD1. The germline V gene encodes CDR1 SEHNR and CDR2 FQNEAQ (reference sequence). Losses at the gene ends were 5 bases for V and 0 bases for J; bases not matched to a gene: 2. CDR3 size: 14 residues. CDR3 region: CASSRDRSTDTQYF. The DNA of the CDR3 is TGTGCCAGCAGCCGGGACAGAAGCACAGATACGCAGTATTTT. Full variable domain (outside the CDR3, taken from reference TRBV7-9 and TRBJ2-3): DTGVSQNPRHKITKRGQNVTFRCDPISEHNRLYWYRQTLGQGPEFLTYFQNEAQLEKSRLLSDRFSAERPKGSFSTLEIQRTEQGDSAMYLCASSRDRSTDTQYFGPGTRLTVL.

The chain couples TRBV7-9 to TRBJ2-3; perhaps TRBD1 as D (5 bases). The germline V gene encodes CDR1 SEHNR and CDR2 FQNEAQ (reference sequence). This CDR3 has 13 residues. V was clipped by 0 bases and J by 8 bases, with 9 bases between them. CDR3 nucleotide sequence: TGTGCCAGCAGCTTAGCACAGGCTGGTACGCAGTATTTT. Protein: CASSLAQAGTQYF.